The text below deals with one T cell receptor beta chain. What it binds is unknown. Primers included in the PCR were 60 Vbeta and 13 Jbeta primers. The method was immunoSEQ multiplex PCR; TCRdb's version includes in-frame clones alone and lacks a portion of them. Of over 150,000 clones listed, approximately 80% are singletons. This entry comes from a study of cytomegalovirus exposure and HLA in healthy donors. Study information: Earlier findings included over 90 million unique TCR beta sequences obtained from about 180 million T cells.

Study outcomes and limitations: Later on, an analysis showed TCR association rates differing by HLA locus, with DRB1 the most and HLA-C the fewest.

Germline V lookup: CDR1 SGDLS, CDR2 YYNGEE. The length of the CDR3 is 15 residues. Trimming cost V 0 bases and J 8 bases, with 17 bases left between them. The sequence came from a young man in good health and CMV-seropositive. The rearrangement uses TRBV9 and TRBJ1-2, with D possibly TRBD1 on 6 matching bases. Source material: PBMCs. The CDR3 reads CASSVVARGGRGYTF. CDR3 DNA sequence: TGTGCCAGCAGCGTAGTTGCCAGGGGTGGTAGAGGCTACACCTTC. Based on the CDR3 plus reference TRBV9 and TRBJ1-2, the full variable domain is DSGVTQTPKHLITATGQRVTLRCSPRSGDLSVYWYQQSLDQGLQFLIQYYNGEERAKGNILERFSAQQFPDLHSELNLSSLELGDSALYFCASSVVARGGRGYTFGSGTRLTVV.